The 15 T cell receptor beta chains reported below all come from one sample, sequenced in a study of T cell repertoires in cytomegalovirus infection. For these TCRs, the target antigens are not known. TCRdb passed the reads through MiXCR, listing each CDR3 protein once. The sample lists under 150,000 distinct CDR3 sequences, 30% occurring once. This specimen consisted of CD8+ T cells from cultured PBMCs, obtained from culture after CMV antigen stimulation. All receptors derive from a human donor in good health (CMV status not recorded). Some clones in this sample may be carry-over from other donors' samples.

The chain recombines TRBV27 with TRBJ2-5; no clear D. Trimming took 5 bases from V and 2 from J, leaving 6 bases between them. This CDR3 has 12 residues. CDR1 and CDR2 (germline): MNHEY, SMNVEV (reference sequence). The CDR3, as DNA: TGTGCCAGCAGTGCAGGACAAGAGACCCAGTACTTC. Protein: CASSAGQETQYF.

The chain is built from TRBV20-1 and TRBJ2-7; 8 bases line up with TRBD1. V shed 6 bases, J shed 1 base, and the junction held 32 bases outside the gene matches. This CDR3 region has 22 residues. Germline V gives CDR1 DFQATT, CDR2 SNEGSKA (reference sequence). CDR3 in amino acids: CSATLYGVRDATGQGNSYEQYF. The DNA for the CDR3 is TGCAGTGCCACCCTCTACGGGGTTCGGGACGCGACCGGACAGGGCAATTCCTACGAGCAGTACTTC.

The DNA of the CDR3 is TGTGCCAGCAGCCATGGTGGGGGGCCTGAAGCTTTCTTT. Encoded protein: CASSHGGGPEAFF. The chain is built from TRBV5-6 and TRBJ1-1; maybe TRBD1 (6 bases). Germline V CDR1 and CDR2: SGHDT, YYEEEE. The CDR3 has 13 amino acids. V lost 4 bases to trimming and J lost 6 bases, with 13 bases between them.

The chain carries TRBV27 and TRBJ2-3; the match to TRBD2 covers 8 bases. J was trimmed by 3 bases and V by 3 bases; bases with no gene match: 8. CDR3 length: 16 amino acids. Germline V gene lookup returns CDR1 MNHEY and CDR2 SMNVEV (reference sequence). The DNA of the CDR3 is TGTGCCAGCAGTTTCAGACTAGCGCTGGGTACAGATACGCAGTATTTT. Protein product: CASSFRLALGTDTQYF.

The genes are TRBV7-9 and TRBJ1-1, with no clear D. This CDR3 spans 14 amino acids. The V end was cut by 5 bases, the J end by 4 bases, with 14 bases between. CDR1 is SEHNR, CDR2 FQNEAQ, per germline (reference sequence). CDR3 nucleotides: TGTGCCAGCAGCCTCACGTCCCATGGCACTGAAGCTTTCTTT. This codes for CASSLTSHGTEAFF.

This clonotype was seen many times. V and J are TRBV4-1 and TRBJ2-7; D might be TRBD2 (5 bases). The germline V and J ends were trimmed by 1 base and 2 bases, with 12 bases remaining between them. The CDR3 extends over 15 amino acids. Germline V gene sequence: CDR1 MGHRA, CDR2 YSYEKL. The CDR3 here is CASSQGLAGAYEQYF. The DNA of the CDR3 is TGCGCCAGCAGCCAAGGGCTAGCCGGAGCCTACGAGCAGTACTTC.

The CDR3: CASGLSSYEQYF. The DNA of the CDR3 is TGTGCTAGTGGTCTGAGCTCCTACGAGCAGTACTTC. The chain carries TRBV12-5 and TRBJ2-7; no reliable D call. With 5 bases removed from V and 0 bases from J, the gap between germline ends came to 5 bases. CDR1 LGHNT and CDR2 FRNRAP come from the germline V gene. The CDR3 is made up of 12 amino acids. The variable domain in full, with the rest retrieved from reference TRBV12-5 and TRBJ2-7, is DARVTQTPRHKVTEMGQEVTMRCQPILGHNTVFWYRQTMMQGLELLAYFRNRAPLDDSGMPKDRFSAEMPDATLATLKIQPSEPRDSAVYFCASGLSSYEQYFGPGTRLTVT.

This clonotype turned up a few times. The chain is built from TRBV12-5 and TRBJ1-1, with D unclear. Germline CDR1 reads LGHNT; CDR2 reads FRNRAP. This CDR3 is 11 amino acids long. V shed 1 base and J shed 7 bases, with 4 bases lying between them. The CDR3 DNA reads TGTGCTAGTGGTTTGGGCCGTGAAGCTTTCTTT. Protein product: CASGLGREAFF.

CDR3 protein: CASTYGGPGNISPLHF. CDR3 in DNA: TGTGCCAGCACCTACGGGGGGCCTGGGAACATTTCACCCCTCCACTTT. This chain joins TRBV5-4 and TRBJ1-6, with a possible D match to TRBD1 (6 bases). This CDR3 has 16 amino acids. Germline V gene lookup returns CDR1 SGHNT and CDR2 YYREEE (reference sequence). V was pared by 6 bases and J by 9 bases, with 22 bases between. The entire variable domain, with the rest obtained from reference TRBV5-4 and TRBJ1-6, is as follows: ETGVTQSPTHLIKTRGQQVTLRCSSQSGHNTVSWYQQALGQGPQFIFQYYREEENGRGNFPPRFSGLQFPNYSSELNVNALELDDSALYLCASTYGGPGNISPLHFGNGTRLTVT.

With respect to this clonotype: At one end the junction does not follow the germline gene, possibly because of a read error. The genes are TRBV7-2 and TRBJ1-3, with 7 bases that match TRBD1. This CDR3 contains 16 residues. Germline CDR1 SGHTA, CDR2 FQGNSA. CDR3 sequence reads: CATSLEGTASGNTIYF. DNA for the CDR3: TGTGCCACCAGCTTAGAGGGGACAGCCTCTGGAAACACCATATATTTT. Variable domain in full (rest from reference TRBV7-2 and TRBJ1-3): GAGVSQSPSNKVTEKGKDVELRCDPISGHTALYWYRQSLGQGLEFLIYFQGNSAPDKSGLPSDRFSAERTGGSVSTLTIQRTQQEDSAVYLCATSLEGTASGNTIYFGEGSWLTVV.

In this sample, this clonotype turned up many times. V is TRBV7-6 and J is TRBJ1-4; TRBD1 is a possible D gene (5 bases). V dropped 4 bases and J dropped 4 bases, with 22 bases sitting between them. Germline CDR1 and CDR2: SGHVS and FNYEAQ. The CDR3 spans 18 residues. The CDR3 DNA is TGTGCCAGCAGCTCGGCGCTAGCCGGGGGGTACCTTAATGAAAAACTGTTTTTT. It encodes CASSSALAGGYLNEKLFF.

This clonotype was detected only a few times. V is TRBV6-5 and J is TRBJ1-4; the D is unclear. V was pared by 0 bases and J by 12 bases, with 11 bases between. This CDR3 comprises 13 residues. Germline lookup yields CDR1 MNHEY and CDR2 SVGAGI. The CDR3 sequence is CASSYSDFAELFF. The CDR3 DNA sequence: TGTGCCAGCAGTTACTCTGATTTCGCTGAACTGTTTTTT.

CDR3 amino acids: CASLSWSGGSNTGELFF. CDR3 DNA sequence: TGTGCCAGCCTATCTTGGAGCGGGGGGTCGAACACCGGGGAGCTGTTTTTT. This chain joins TRBV19 and TRBJ2-2; 9 bases map to TRBD2. CDR1 and CDR2 (germline): LNHDA, SQIVND (reference sequence). The junction had 11 bases not matched to a gene; V was cut back by 9 bases and J by 0 bases. The CDR3 consists of 17 residues.

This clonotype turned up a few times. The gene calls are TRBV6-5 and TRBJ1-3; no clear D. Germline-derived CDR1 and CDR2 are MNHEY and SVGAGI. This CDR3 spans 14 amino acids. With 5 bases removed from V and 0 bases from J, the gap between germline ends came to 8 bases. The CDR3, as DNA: TGTGCCAGCAGTCTCGGCGGCTCTGGAAACACCATATATTTT. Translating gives CASSLGGSGNTIYF.

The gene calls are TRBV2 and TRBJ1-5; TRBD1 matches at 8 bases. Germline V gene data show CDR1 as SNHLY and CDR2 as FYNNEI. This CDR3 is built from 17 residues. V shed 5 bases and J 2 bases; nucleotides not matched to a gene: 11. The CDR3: CASSLTLTDRGNQPQHF. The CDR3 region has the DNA TGTGCCAGCAGTCTCACCCTGACGGACAGGGGCAATCAGCCCCAGCATTTT.